The subject of this entry is one T cell receptor beta chain. The sample comes from a study of T cell changes during pregnancy in multiple sclerosis. The method was immunoSEQ multiplex PCR; TCRdb's version includes in-frame clones alone and lacks a portion of them. The data hold about 87,000 clones, with approximately 92% observed a single time. This CDR3 has 15 amino acids. The germline V gene encodes CDR1 MNHEY and CDR2 SMNVEV (reference sequence). V dropped 2 bases and J dropped 6; count of bases not matched to a gene: 8. The sample in question was peripheral blood, obtained in the third trimester of pregnancy. The receptor's source is a female donor in good health, enrolled as a control in a pregnancy study. J is TRBJ2-7 and V is TRBV27; TRBD1 agrees at 9 bases. The CDR3 DNA follows: TGTGCCAGCAGTTTAGGGCCCGGGACAGGGCGCGAGCAGTACTTC. Protein product: CASSLGPGTGREQYF.